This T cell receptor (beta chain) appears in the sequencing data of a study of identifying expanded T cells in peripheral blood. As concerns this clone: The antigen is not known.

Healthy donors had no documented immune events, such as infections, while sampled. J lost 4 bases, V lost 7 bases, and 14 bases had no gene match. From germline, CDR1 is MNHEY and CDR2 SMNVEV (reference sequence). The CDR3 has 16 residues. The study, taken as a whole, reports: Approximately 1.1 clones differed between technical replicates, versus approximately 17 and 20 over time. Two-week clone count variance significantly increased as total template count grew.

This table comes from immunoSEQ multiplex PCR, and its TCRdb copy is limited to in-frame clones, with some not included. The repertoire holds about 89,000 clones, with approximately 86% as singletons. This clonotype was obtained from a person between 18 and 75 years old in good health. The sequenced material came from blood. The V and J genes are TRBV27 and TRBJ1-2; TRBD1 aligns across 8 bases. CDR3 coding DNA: TGTGCCAGCACCGCCCGGGGACAGGAAAAACCCTATGGCTACACCTTC. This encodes CASTARGQEKPYGYTF.